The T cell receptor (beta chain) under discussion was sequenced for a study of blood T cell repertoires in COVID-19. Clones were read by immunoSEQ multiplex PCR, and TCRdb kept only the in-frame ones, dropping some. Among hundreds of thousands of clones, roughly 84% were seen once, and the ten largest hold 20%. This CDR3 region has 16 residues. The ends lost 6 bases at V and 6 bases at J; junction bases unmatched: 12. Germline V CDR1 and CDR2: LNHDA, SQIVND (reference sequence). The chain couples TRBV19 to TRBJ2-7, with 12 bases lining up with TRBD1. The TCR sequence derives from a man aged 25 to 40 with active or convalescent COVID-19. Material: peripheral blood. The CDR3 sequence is CASSITGTGGIGEQYF. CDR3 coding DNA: TGTGCCAGTAGCATAACCGGGACAGGGGGCATTGGCGAGCAGTACTTC.